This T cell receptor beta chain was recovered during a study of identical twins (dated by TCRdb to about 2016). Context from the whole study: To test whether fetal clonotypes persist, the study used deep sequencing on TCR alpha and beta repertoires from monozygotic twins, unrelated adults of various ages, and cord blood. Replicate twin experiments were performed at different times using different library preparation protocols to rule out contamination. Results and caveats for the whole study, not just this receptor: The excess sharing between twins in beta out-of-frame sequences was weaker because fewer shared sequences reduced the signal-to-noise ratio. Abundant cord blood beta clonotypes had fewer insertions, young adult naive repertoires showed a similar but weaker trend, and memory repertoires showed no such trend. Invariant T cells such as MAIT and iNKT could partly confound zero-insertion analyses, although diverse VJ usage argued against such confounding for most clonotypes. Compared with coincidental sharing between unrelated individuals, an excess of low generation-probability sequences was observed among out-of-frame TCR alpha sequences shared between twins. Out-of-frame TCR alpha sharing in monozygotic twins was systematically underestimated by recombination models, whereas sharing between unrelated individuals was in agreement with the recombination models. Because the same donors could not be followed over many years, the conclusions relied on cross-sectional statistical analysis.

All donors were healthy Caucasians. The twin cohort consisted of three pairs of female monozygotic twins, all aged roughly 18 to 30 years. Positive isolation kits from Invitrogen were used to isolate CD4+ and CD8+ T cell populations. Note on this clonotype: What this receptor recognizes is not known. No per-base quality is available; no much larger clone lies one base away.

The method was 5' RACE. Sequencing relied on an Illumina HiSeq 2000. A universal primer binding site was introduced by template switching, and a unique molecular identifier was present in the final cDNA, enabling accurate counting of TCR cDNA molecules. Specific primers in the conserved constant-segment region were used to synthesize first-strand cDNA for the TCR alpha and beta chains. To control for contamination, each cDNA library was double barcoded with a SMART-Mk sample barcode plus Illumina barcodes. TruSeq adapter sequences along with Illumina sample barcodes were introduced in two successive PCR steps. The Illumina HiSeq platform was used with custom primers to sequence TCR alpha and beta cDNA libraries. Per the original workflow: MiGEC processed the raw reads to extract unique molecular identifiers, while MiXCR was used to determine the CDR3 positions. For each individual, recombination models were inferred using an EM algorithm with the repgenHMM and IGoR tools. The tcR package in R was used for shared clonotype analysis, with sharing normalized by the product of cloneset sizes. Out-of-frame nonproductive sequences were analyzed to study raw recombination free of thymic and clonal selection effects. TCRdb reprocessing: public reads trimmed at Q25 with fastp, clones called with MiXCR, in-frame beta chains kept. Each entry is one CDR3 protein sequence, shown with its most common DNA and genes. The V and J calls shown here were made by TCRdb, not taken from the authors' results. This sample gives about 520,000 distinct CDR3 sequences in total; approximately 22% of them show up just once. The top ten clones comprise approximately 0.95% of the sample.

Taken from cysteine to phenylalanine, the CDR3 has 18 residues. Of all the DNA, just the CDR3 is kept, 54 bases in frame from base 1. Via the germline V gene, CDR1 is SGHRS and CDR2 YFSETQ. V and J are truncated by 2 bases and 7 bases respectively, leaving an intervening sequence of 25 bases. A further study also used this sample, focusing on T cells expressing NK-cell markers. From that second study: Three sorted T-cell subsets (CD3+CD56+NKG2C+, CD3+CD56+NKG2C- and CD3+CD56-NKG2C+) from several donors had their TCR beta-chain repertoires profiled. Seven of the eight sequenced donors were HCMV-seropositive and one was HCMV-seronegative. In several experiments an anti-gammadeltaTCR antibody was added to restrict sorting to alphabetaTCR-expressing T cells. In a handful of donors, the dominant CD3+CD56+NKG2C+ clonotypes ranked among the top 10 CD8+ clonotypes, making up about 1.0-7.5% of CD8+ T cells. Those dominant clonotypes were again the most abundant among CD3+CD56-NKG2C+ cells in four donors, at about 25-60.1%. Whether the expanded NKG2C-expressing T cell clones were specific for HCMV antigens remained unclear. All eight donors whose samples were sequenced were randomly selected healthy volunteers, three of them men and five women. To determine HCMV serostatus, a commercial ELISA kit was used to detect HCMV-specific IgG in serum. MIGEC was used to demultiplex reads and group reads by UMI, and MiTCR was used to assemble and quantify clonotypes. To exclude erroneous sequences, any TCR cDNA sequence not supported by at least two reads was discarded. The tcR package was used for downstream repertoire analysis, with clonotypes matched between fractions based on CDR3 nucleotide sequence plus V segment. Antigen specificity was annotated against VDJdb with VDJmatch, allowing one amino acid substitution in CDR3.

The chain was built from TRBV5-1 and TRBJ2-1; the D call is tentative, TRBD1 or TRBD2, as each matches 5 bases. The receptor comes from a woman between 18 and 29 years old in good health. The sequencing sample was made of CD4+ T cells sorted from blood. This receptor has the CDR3 CASSLKTPRGIRVNEQFF. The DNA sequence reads TGCGCCAGCAGCTTAAAGACCCCGAGAGGGATCAGGGTGAATGAGCAGTTCTTC.